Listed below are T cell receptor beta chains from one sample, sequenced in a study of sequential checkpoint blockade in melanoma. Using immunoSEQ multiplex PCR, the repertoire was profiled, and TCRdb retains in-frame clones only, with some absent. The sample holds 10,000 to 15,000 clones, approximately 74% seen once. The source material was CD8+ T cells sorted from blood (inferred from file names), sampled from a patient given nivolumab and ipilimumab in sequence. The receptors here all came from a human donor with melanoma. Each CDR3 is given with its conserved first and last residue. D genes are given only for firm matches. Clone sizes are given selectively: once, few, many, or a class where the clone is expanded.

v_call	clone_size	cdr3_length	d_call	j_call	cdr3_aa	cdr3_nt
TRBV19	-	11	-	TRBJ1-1	CASNLNREAFF	TGTGCCAGTAACCTTAACAGGGAAGCTTTCTTT
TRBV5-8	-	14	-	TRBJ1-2	CASSYDWDIRGYTF	TGCGCCAGCAGCTATGACTGGGACATACGCGGCTACACCTTC
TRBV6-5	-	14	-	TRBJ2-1	CASSPVLGGHEQFF	TGTGCCAGCAGTCCCGTTTTAGGAGGGCATGAGCAGTTCTTC
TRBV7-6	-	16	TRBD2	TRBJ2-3	CASSSSSGGTGDTQYF	TGTGCCAGCAGCTCCTCTAGCGGGGGGACCGGGGATACGCAGTATTTT
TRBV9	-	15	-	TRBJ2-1	CASSSAPSSYNEQFF	TGTGCCAGCAGCTCCGCCCCGAGCTCCTACAATGAGCAGTTCTTC
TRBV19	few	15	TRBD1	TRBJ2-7	CASSVTGTGGYEQYF	TGTGCCAGTAGTGTCACCGGGACAGGGGGGTACGAGCAGTACTTC
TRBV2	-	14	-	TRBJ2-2	CASSPDTNTGELFF	TGTGCCAGCAGTCCGGACACAAACACCGGGGAGCTGTTTTTT
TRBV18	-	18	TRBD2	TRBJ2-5	CASSRTSGVSPSRETQYF	TGTGCCAGCTCTCGAACTAGCGGGGTCTCTCCGTCGCGAGAGACCCAGTACTTC
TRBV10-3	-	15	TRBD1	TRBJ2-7	CAIKGGTGRSYEQYF	TGTGCCATCAAAGGTGGGACAGGGAGATCCTACGAGCAGTACTTC
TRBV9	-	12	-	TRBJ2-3	CASSISTDTQYF	TGTGCCAGCAGCATAAGCACAGATACGCAGTATTTT
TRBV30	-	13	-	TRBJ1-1	CAWERTGLTEAFF	TGTGCCTGGGAACGTACAGGGCTGACTGAAGCTTTCTTT
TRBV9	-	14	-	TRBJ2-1	CASSSTSSYNEQFF	TGTGCCAGCAGCTCCACTAGCTCCTACAATGAGCAGTTCTTC
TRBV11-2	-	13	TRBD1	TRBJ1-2	CASSFGQGDGYTF	TGTGCCAGCAGCTTTGGACAGGGGGATGGCTACACCTTC
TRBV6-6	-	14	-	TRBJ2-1	CASRPDRGENEQFF	TGTGCCAGCAGACCGGACCGGGGTGAAAATGAGCAGTTCTTC
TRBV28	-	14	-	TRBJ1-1	CASSWPGRNTEAFF	TGTGCCAGCAGCTGGCCGGGGAGAAACACTGAAGCTTTCTTT
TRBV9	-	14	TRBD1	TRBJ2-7	CASSPGTGNYEQYF	TGTGCCAGCAGCCCCGGGACAGGGAACTACGAGCAGTACTTC
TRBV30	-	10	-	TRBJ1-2	CAWFGGGYTF	TGTGCCTGGTTCGGCGGTGGCTACACCTTC
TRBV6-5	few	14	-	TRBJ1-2	CASSLLGGQLGYTF	TGTGCCAGCAGTCTCTTAGGGGGACAACTGGGCTACACCTTC
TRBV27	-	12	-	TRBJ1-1	CASSLTSGEAFF	TGTGCCAGCAGTTTGACGTCAGGGGAGGCTTTCTTT
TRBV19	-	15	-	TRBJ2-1	CASSDPGLSRDEQFF	TGTGCCAGTAGTGATCCGGGACTCTCTAGGGATGAGCAGTTCTTC
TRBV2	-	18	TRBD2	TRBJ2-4	CASLELPAWGLPKNIQYF	TGTGCCAGCCTCGAATTACCGGCCTGGGGACTACCCAAAAACATTCAGTACTTC
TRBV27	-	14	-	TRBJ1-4	CASSLNQKGEKLFF	TGTGCCAGCAGTTTAAATCAGAAGGGGGAAAAACTGTTTTTT
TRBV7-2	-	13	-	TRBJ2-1	CASSLGGENEQFF	TGTGCCAGCAGCTTAGGCGGGGAAAATGAGCAGTTCTTC
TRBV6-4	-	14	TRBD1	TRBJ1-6	CASRTDRENSPLHF	TGTGCCAGCAGGACGGACAGGGAGAATTCACCCCTCCACTTT
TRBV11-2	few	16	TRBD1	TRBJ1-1	CASSTRDRVRIPEAFF	TGTGCCAGCAGCACCCGGGACAGGGTTAGAATCCCTGAAGCTTTCTTT
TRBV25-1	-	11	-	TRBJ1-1	CAARRGFEAFF	TGTGCCGCCCGAAGGGGTTTTGAAGCTTTCTTT
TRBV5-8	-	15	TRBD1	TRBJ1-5	CASSRTGDSNQPQHF	TGTGCCAGCAGCAGGACAGGGGATAGCAATCAGCCCCAGCATTTT
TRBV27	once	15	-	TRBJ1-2	CASSTQVGGFYGYTF	TGTGCCAGCAGCACCCAAGTCGGGGGGTTCTATGGCTACACCTTC
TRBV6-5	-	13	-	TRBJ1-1	CASSYTLSTEAFF	TGTGCCAGCAGTTACACTCTTTCTACTGAAGCTTTCTTT
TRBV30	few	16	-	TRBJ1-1	CAWSVTPKQLNTEAFF	TGTGCCTGGAGTGTAACGCCGAAACAGTTGAACACTGAAGCTTTCTTT
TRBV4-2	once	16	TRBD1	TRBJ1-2	CASSPEDRVGYYGYTF	TGTGCCAGCAGCCCTGAGGACAGGGTGGGGTACTATGGCTACACCTTC
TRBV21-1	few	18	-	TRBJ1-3	CASSNEVAQGYRGNTIYF	TGTGCCAGCAGCAACGAGGTGGCGCAGGGGTACCGTGGAAACACCATATATTTT
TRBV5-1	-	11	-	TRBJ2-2	CASRSEAELFF	TGCGCCAGCAGATCGGAGGCGGAGCTGTTTTTT
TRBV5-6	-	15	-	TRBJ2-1	CASSLGGRAGHEQFF	TGTGCCAGCAGCTTGGGGGGGCGAGCAGGGCATGAGCAGTTCTTC
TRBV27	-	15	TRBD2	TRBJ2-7	CASSLRGVGFDEQYF	TGTGCCAGCAGTTTACGGGGGGTGGGTTTCGACGAGCAGTACTTC
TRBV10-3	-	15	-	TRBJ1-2	CAIRDLEDLDYGYTF	TGTGCCATCAGAGACCTGGAGGACCTCGACTATGGCTACACCTTC
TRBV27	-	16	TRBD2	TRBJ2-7	CASSPLGTIPSYEQYF	TGTGCCAGCAGTCCACTCGGGACTATTCCCTCCTACGAGCAGTACTTC
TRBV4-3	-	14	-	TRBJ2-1	CASSQDILSNEQFF	TGCGCCAGCAGCCAAGATATACTGAGCAATGAGCAGTTCTTC
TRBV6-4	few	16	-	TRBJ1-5	CASSDPAIGIHQPQHF	TGTGCCAGCAGTGACCCGGCCATCGGGATACATCAGCCCCAGCATTTT
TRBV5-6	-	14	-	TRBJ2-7	CASSWSTGPYEQYF	TGTGCCAGCAGCTGGAGTACAGGACCCTACGAGCAGTACTTC
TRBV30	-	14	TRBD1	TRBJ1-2	CAWTAGQGDYGYTF	TGTGCCTGGACAGCGGGACAGGGGGACTATGGCTACACCTTC
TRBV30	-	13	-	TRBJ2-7	CAWTGTEAYEQYF	TGTGCCTGGACCGGGACTGAAGCTTACGAGCAGTACTTC
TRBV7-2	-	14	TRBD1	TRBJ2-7	CASTPTGGTYEQYF	TGTGCCAGCACTCCCACAGGGGGTACCTACGAGCAGTACTTC
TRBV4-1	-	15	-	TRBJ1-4	CASSPPGEINEKLFF	TGCGCCAGCAGTCCGCCAGGGGAGATCAATGAAAAACTGTTTTTT
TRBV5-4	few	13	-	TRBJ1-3	CASSPTPRDTIYF	TGTGCCAGCAGCCCGACTCCCCGGGACACCATATATTTT
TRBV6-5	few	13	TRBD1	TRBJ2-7	CASSITGGFEQYF	TGTGCCAGCAGTATCACAGGGGGGTTCGAGCAGTACTTC
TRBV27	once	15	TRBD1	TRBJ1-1	CASTQGGLVDTEAFF	TGTGCCAGCACACAGGGGGGCTTAGTAGACACTGAAGCTTTCTTT
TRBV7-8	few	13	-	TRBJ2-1	CASSFSQANEQFF	TGTGCCAGCAGCTTCTCCCAGGCCAATGAGCAGTTCTTC
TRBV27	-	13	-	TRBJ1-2	CASSLSGSYGYTF	TGTGCCAGCAGTTTATCGGGCAGCTATGGCTACACCTTC
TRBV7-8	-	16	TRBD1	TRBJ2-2	CASRAGTATNTGELFF	TGTGCCAGCAGAGCAGGGACAGCCACGAACACCGGGGAGCTGTTTTTT
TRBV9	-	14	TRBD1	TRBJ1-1	CASSVTGGGGPAFF	TGTGCCAGCAGCGTTACAGGGGGGGGTGGACCGGCTTTCTTT
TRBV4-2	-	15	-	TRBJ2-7	CASSQELVSSYEQYF	TGTGCCAGCAGCCAAGAATTAGTAAGCTCCTACGAGCAGTACTTC
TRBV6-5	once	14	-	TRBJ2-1	CASSQGVTYNEQFF	TGTGCCAGCAGCCAAGGGGTAACCTACAATGAGCAGTTCTTC
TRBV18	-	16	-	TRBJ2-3	CASSPKGIAVSDTQYF	TGTGCCAGCTCCCCCAAGGGGATAGCCGTGTCGGATACGCAGTATTTT
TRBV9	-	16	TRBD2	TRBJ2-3	CASSVTAGGPTDTQYF	TGTGCCAGCAGCGTAACAGCGGGGGGCCCCACAGATACGCAGTATTTT